A selection of T cell receptor beta chains follows, all from one sample in a study of blood T cell repertoires in COVID-19. The method was immunoSEQ multiplex PCR; TCRdb's version includes in-frame clones alone and lacks a portion of them. In the table there are 70,000 or so clones, over 60% of which are singletons. Sequencing was performed on peripheral blood. The source is a human donor in a cohort sampled during active COVID-19. Both conserved end residues are trimmed from each CDR3. The order of the fields is V gene, CDR3 length, J gene, CDR3 protein.

v_call: TRBV9; cdr3_length: 15; j_call: TRBJ2-1; cdr3_aa: ASSVEGVSSLYNEQF
v_call: TRBV7-2; cdr3_length: 13; j_call: TRBJ2-1; cdr3_aa: ASSFPLGHGNEQF
v_call: TRBV7-8; cdr3_length: 14; j_call: TRBJ1-3; cdr3_aa: ASSLRTESSGNTIY
v_call: TRBV6-1; cdr3_length: 13; j_call: TRBJ2-1; cdr3_aa: ASSEERQVYNEQF
v_call: TRBV10-3; cdr3_length: 14; j_call: TRBJ2-2; cdr3_aa: ATARGQGANTGELF
v_call: TRBV29-1; cdr3_length: 12; j_call: TRBJ2-7; cdr3_aa: SVETGRDLYEQY
v_call: TRBV5-1; cdr3_length: 9; j_call: TRBJ2-7; cdr3_aa: ASSEGYEQY
v_call: TRBV5-6; cdr3_length: 11; j_call: TRBJ2-7; cdr3_aa: ASSLGQLYEQY
v_call: TRBV5-1; cdr3_length: 12; j_call: TRBJ2-2; cdr3_aa: ASSLGGHTGELF
v_call: TRBV11-2; cdr3_length: 13; j_call: TRBJ2-7; cdr3_aa: ASSPLGQGGNEQY
v_call: TRBV5-4; cdr3_length: 12; j_call: TRBJ2-5; cdr3_aa: ASSFNRPQETQY
v_call: TRBV5-4; cdr3_length: 13; j_call: TRBJ2-2; cdr3_aa: ASSLGLAAAGELF
v_call: TRBV7-2; cdr3_length: 11; j_call: TRBJ1-6; cdr3_aa: ASSPRDISPLH
v_call: TRBV4-3; cdr3_length: 11; j_call: TRBJ2-3; cdr3_aa: ASSPGGADTQY
v_call: TRBV6-1; cdr3_length: 13; j_call: TRBJ1-3; cdr3_aa: ASSEDRVPGNTIY
v_call: TRBV28; cdr3_length: 12; j_call: TRBJ1-2; cdr3_aa: ASSLPGAGHGYT
v_call: TRBV7-9; cdr3_length: 17; j_call: TRBJ2-5; cdr3_aa: ASSSGTGGLAGTKETQY
v_call: TRBV2; cdr3_length: 13; j_call: TRBJ2-1; cdr3_aa: ASHSSGGLYNEQF
v_call: TRBV4-1; cdr3_length: 12; j_call: TRBJ2-1; cdr3_aa: ASSHAGHDNEQF
v_call: TRBV19; cdr3_length: 12; j_call: TRBJ2-3; cdr3_aa: ASSEQGFTDTQY
v_call: TRBV7-2; cdr3_length: 13; j_call: TRBJ2-5; cdr3_aa: ASSSGLADQETQY
v_call: TRBV4-3; cdr3_length: 11; j_call: TRBJ1-1; cdr3_aa: ASSQEGGTEAF
v_call: TRBV2; cdr3_length: 14; j_call: TRBJ1-2; cdr3_aa: ASSENLPGQSYGYT
v_call: TRBV2; cdr3_length: 9; j_call: TRBJ1-3; cdr3_aa: ASSEGDTIY
v_call: TRBV19; cdr3_length: 13; j_call: TRBJ2-3; cdr3_aa: ASSIEGRTTDTQY
v_call: TRBV19; cdr3_length: 12; j_call: TRBJ2-7; cdr3_aa: ASSIWQGAYEQY
v_call: TRBV11-2; cdr3_length: 12; j_call: TRBJ2-3; cdr3_aa: ASSFEGGTDTQY
v_call: TRBV5-1; cdr3_length: 13; j_call: TRBJ2-3; cdr3_aa: ASSEGTSRPDTQY
v_call: TRBV5-1; cdr3_length: 12; j_call: TRBJ2-1; cdr3_aa: ASRILAGASEQF
v_call: TRBV10-1; cdr3_length: 11; j_call: TRBJ2-7; cdr3_aa: ASSDRVNGEQY
v_call: TRBV21-1; cdr3_length: 11; j_call: TRBJ2-7; cdr3_aa: SPSGHLLYEQY
v_call: TRBV25-1; cdr3_length: 12; j_call: TRBJ1-1; cdr3_aa: ASSAQGRGTEAF
v_call: TRBV25-1; cdr3_length: 12; j_call: TRBJ1-3; cdr3_aa: ASKLTTGGNTIY
v_call: TRBV19; cdr3_length: 14; j_call: TRBJ2-5; cdr3_aa: ASSIDGTGVQETQY
v_call: TRBV3-1/TRBV3-2; cdr3_length: 12; j_call: TRBJ1-1; cdr3_aa: ASSQSDRDTEAF
v_call: TRBV19; cdr3_length: 14; j_call: TRBJ2-7; cdr3_aa: ASSITLGGPNYEQY
v_call: TRBV30; cdr3_length: 10; j_call: TRBJ1-5; cdr3_aa: AWSGEGGPQH
v_call: TRBV3-1/TRBV3-2; cdr3_length: 15; j_call: TRBJ2-2; cdr3_aa: ASSQDGGGPNTGELF
v_call: TRBV28; cdr3_length: 12; j_call: TRBJ1-1; cdr3_aa: ASRPGGENTEAF
v_call: TRBV28; cdr3_length: 11; j_call: TRBJ2-5; cdr3_aa: ASSGGGWETQY
v_call: TRBV5-4; cdr3_length: 15; j_call: TRBJ2-3; cdr3_aa: ASSPITGLAGTDTQY
v_call: TRBV19; cdr3_length: 14; j_call: TRBJ2-5; cdr3_aa: ASSTRLAGDQETQY
v_call: TRBV29-1; cdr3_length: 12; j_call: TRBJ2-1; cdr3_aa: STDRGAAYNEQF
v_call: TRBV28; cdr3_length: 13; j_call: TRBJ2-7; cdr3_aa: ASSLTSGSRYEQY
v_call: TRBV7-2; cdr3_length: 12; j_call: TRBJ1-1; cdr3_aa: ASSPRRDITEAF
v_call: TRBV4-2; cdr3_length: 14; j_call: TRBJ1-4; cdr3_aa: ASSQGTVATNEKLF
v_call: TRBV19; cdr3_length: 12; j_call: TRBJ1-3; cdr3_aa: ASRNTGGGNTIY